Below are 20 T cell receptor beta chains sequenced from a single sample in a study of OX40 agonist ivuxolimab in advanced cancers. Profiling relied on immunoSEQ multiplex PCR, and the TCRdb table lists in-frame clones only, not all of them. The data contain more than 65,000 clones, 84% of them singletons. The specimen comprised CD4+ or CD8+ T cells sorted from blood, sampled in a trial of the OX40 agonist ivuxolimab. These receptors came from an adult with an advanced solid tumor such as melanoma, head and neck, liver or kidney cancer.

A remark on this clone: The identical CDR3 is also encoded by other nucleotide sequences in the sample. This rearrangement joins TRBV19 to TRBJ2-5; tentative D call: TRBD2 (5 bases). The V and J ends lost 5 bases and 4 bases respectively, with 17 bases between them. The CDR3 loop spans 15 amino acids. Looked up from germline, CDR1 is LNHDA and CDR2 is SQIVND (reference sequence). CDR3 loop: CASSLGVLAGETQYF. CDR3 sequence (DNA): TGTGCCAGTAGTTTAGGAGTTCTAGCTGGAGAGACCCAGTACTTC.

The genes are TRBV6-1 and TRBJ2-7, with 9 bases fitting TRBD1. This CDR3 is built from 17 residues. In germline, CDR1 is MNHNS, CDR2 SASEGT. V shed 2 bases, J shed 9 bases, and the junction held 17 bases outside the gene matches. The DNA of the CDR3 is TGTGCCAGCAGTGAAAAAGGAGGGGGGACAGGGACGACCGTGCAGTACTTC. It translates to CASSEKGGGTGTTVQYF.

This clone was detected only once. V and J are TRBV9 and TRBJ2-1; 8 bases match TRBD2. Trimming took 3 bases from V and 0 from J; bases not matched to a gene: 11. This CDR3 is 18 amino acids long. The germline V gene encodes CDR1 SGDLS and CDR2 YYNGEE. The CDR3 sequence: CASSAWEGLAGSYNEQFF. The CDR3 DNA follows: TGTGCCAGCAGCGCCTGGGAGGGGCTAGCGGGCTCCTACAATGAGCAGTTCTTC.

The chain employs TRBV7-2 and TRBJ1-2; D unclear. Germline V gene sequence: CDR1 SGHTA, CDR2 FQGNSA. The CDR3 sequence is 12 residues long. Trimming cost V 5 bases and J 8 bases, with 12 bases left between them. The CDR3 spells CASSRDKEGYTF. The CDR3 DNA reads TGTGCCAGCAGCCGAGACAAGGAGGGCTACACCTTC.

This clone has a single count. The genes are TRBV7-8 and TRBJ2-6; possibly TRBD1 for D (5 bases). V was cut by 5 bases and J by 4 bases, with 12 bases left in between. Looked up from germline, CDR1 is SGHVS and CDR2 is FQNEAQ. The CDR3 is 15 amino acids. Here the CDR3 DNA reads TGTGCCAGCAGCCTAGGACATCCGGGGGCCAACGTCCTGACTTTC. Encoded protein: CASSLGHPGANVLTF. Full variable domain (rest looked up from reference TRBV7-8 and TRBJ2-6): GAGVSQSPRYKVAKRGQDVALRCDPISGHVSLFWYQQALGQGPEFLTYFQNEAQLDKSGLPSDRFFAERPEGSVSTLKIQRTQQEDSAVYLCASSLGHPGANVLTFGAGSRLTVL.

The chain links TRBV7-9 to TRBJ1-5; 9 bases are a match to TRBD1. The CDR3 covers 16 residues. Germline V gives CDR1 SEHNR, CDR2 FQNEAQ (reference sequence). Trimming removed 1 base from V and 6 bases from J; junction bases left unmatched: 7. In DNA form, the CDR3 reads TGTGCCAGCAGCTTAGGGACAGGGGCCCCGGGTCAGCCCCAGCATTTT. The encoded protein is CASSLGTGAPGQPQHF.

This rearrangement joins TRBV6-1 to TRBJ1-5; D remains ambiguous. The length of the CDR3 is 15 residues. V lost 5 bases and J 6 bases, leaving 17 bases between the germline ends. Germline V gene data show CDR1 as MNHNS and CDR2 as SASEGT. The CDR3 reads CASSPYRAGSQPQHF. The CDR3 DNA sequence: TGTGCCAGCAGTCCGTACCGGGCTGGAAGTCAGCCCCAGCATTTT.

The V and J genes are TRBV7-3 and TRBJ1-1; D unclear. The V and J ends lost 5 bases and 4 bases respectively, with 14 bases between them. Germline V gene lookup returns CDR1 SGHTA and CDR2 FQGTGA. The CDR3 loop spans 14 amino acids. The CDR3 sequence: CASSHDGSATEAFF. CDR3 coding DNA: TGTGCCAGCAGCCATGACGGCTCGGCCACTGAAGCTTTCTTT.

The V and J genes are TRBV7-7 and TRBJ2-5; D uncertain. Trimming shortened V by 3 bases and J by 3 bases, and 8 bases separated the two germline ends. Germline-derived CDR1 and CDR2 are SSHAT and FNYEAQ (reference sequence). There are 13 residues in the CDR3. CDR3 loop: CASSFQTKETQYF. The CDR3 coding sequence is TGTGCCAGCAGCTTCCAGACGAAAGAGACCCAGTACTTC.

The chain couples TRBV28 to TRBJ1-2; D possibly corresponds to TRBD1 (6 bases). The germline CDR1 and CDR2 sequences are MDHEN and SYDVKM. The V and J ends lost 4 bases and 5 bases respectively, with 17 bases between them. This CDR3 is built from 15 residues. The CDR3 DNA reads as TGTGCCAGCAGTTCGCTGGGGGGGGCAGAATATGGCTACACCTTC. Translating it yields CASSSLGGAEYGYTF.

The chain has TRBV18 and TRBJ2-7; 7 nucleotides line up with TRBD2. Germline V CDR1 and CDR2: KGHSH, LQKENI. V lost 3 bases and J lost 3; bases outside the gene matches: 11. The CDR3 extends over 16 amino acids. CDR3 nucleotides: TGTGCCAGCTCACCCCCTCCGGGAGGACTTTTCTACGAGCAGTACTTC. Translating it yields CASSPPPGGLFYEQYF.

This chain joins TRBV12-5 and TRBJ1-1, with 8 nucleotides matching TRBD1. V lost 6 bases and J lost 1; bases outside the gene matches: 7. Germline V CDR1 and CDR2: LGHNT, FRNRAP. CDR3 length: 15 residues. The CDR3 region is CASGLQGAPNTEAFF. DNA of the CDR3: TGTGCTAGTGGGCTGCAGGGGGCCCCGAACACTGAAGCTTTCTTT.

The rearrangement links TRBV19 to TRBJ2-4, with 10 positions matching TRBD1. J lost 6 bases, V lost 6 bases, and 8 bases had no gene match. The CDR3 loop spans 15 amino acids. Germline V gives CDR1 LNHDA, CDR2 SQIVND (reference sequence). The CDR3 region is CASRRTGGIVNIQYF. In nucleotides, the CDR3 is TGTGCCAGTAGGAGGACAGGGGGGATCGTAAACATTCAGTACTTC.

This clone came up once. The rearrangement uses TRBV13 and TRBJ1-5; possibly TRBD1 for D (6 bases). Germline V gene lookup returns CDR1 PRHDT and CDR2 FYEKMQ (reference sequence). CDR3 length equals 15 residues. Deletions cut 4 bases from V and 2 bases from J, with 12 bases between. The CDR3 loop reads CASSSGRQGNQPQHF. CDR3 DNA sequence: TGTGCCAGCAGCTCCGGGCGACAGGGCAATCAGCCCCAGCATTTT.

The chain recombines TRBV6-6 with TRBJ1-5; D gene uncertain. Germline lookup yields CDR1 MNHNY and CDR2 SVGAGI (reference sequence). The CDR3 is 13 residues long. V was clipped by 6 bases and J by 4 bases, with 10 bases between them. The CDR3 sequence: CASSAVSNQPQHF. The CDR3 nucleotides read TGTGCCAGCAGCGCCGTATCTAATCAGCCCCAGCATTTT.

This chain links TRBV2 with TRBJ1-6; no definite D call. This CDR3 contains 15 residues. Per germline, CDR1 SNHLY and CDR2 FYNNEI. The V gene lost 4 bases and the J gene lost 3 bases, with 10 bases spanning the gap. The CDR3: CASSVQRLYNSPLHF. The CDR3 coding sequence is TGTGCCAGCAGTGTGCAGAGACTCTATAATTCACCCCTCCACTTT.

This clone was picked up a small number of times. Here the CDR3 DNA reads TGTGCCAGCAGTGGAGCGGGGGACGGGCAGCTGACCCAGTACTTC. It encodes CASSGAGDGQLTQYF. The V call is TRBV9, the J call TRBJ2-5; the match to TRBD2 covers 8 bases. Per germline, CDR1 SGDLS and CDR2 YYNGEE. Trimming removed 5 bases from V and 7 bases from J; junction bases left unmatched: 13. This CDR3 region has 15 residues.

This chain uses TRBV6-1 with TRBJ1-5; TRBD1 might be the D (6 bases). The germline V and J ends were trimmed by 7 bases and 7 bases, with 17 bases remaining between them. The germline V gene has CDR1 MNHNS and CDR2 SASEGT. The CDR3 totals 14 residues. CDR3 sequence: CASNQQGLGQPQHF. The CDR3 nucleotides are TGTGCCAGCAACCAACAGGGATTAGGCCAGCCCCAGCATTTT.

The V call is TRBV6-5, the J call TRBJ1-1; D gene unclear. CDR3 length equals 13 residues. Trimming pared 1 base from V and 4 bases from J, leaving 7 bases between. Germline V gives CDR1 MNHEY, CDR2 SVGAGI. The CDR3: CASSYLDGTEAFF. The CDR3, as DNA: TGTGCCAGCAGTTACTTGGACGGCACTGAAGCTTTCTTT.

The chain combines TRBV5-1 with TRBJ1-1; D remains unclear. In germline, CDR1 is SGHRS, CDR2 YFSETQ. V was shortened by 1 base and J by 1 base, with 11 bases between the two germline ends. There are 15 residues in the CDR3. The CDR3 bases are TGCGCCAGCAGCTTGAGCCCGGCGACGAACACTGAAGCTTTCTTT. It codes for CASSLSPATNTEAFF.